This T cell receptor beta chain was profiled in a study of naive and memory T cell subsets. Overall study findings and caveats: No ground truth validated the naive and memory repertoire findings. Especially in CD8 cells, naive repertoires contained a few larger clonotypes, possibly CD45RA-re-expressing memory cells. Between naive and memory subsets, TCR abundance power law exponents differed. Over 85% of naive TCR sequences appeared only once after error correction, unlike memory subsets.

Remarks on this clonotype: Its antigen is as yet unknown.

Germline trimming cut 2 bases from V and 2 bases from J; bases unmatched to any gene: 4. Germline CDR1 is SGHVS and CDR2 is FQNEAQ. This CDR3 spans 15 amino acids. Both TRBC1 and TRBC2 were covered by a beta constant-region primer of two equimolar oligonucleotides. The ligated cDNA underwent four PCR rounds using SP2 and nested alpha and beta constant-region primers. A 12-nucleotide UMI and the SP2 primer were added to the cDNA 3' end by oligonucleotide ligation. Using its own MiXCR run on the UMI-ligation and nested PCR reads, TCRdb lists one record per CDR3 protein. This table has roughly 140,000 distinct CDR3 sequences, more than 15% appearing once.

This sequence originates from a human donor in good health. This rearrangement joins TRBV7-8 to TRBJ2-7, with TRBD2 identical over 9 bases. Specimen: naive CD8+ T cells from blood. CDR3 region: CASSLSGLATYEQYF. CDR3 DNA: TGTGCCAGCAGCTTATCCGGACTAGCGACCTACGAGCAGTACTTC.